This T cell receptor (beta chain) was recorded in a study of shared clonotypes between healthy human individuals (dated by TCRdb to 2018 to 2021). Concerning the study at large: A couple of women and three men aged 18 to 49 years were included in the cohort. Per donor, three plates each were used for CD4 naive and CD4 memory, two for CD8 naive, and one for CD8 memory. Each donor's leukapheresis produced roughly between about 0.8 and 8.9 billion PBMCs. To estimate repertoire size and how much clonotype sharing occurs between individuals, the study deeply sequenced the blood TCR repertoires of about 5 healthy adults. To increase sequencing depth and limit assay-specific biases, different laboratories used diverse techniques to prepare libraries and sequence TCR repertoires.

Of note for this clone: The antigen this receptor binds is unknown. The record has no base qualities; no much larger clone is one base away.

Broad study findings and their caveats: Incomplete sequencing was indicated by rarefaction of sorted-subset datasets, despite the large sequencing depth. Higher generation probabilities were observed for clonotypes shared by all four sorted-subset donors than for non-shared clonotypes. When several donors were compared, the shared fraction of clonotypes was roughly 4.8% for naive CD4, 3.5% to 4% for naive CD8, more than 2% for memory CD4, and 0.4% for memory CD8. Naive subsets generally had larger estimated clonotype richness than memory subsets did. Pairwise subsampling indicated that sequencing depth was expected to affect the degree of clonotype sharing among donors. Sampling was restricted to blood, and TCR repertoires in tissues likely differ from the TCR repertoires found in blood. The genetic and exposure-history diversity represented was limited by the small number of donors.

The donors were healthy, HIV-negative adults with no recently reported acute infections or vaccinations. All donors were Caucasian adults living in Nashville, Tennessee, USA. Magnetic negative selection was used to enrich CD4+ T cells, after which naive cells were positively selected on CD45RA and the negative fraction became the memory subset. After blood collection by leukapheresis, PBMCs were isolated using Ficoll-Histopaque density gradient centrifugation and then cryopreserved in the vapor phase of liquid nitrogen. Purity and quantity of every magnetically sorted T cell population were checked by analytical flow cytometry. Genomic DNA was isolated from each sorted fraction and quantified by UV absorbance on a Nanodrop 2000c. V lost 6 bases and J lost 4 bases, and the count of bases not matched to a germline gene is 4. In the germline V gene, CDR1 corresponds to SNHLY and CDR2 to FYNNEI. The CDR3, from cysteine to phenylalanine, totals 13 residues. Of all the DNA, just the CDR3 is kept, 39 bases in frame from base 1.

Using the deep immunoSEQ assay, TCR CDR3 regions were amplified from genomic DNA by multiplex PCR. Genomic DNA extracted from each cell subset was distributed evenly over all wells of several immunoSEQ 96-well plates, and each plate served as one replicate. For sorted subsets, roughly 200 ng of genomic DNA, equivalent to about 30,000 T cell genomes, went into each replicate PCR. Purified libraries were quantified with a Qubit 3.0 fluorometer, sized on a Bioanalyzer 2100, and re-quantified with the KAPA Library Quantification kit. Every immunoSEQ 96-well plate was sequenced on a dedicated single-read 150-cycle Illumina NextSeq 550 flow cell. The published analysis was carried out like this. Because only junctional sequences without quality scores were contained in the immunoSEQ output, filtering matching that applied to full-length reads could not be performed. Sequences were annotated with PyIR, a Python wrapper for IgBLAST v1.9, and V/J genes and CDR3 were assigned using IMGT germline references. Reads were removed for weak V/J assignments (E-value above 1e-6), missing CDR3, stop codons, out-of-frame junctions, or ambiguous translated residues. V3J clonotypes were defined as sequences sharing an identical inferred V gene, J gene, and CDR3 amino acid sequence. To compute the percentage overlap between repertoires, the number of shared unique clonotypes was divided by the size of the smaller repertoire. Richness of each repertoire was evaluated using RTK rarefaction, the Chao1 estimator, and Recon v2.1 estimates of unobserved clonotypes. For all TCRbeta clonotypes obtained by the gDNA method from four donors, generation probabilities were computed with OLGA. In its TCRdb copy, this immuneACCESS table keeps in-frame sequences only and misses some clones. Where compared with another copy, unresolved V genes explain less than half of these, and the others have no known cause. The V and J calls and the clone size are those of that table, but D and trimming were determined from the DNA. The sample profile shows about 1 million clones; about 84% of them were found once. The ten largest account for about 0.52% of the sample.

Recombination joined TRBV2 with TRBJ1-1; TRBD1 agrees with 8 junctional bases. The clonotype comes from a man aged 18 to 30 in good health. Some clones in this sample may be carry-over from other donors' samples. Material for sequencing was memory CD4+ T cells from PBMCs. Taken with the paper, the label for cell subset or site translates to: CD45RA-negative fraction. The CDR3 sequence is CASSATGGTEAFF. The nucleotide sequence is TGTGCCAGCAGCGCTACAGGGGGCACTGAAGCTTTCTTT. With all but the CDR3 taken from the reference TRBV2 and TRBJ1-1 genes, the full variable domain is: EPEVTQTPSHQVTQMGQEVILRCVPISNHLYFYWYRQILGQKVEFLVSFYNNEISEKSEIFDDQFSVERPDGSNFTLKIRSTKLEDSAMYFCASSATGGTEAFFGQGTRLTVV.